This section outlines one TCR beta chain sequence together with its context. Its specific antigen is unknown. No clone much larger than this one lies a single base away; base qualities are absent. The sample originates from a study of T cell changes during pregnancy in multiple sclerosis (dated by TCRdb to the late 2010s). The study in broad terms: The study examined how the T cell repertoire changed over the course of pregnancy in women with multiple sclerosis.

The germline V gene (reference sequence) yields MNHEY for CDR1 and SMNVEV for CDR2. V sheds 4 bases and J sheds 0 bases, leaving 8 bases between their ends. The CDR3 measures 14 amino acids from cysteine to phenylalanine. Solely the CDR3 DNA is kept, with 42 bases framed from the first base. The library relied on the immunoSEQ multiplex PCR assay. TCRdb carries this immuneACCESS record with in-frame sequences only. Its versions omit some clonotypes, under half of them owing to an unresolved V gene in the studies checked, with the rest unexplained. The table for this sample lists more than 65,000 clones; under 90% of them were counted only once. The leading ten clones occupy approximately 9.5% of the sample.

The source was peripheral blood, collected after pregnancy. The TCR sequence derives from a female donor in good health, enrolled as a control in a pregnancy study. Recombination connected TRBV27 to TRBJ2-3, with TRBD2 tentatively as D gene (6 bases match). Here is the DNA: TGTGCCAGCAGTTATAGCGGAAGCACAGATACGCAGTATTTT. It translates as CASSYSGSTDTQYF.